This is a list of T cell receptor beta chains from one sample in a study of beta chain features in type 1 diabetes. TCRdb keeps only in-frame clones here, not all; method: immunoSEQ multiplex PCR. The table includes almost 350,000 clones, over 7% detected once. Input material: central memory CD4+ T cells from blood. The receptors were gathered from a man aged 25 to 45 with type 1 diabetes. CDR3s include the opening cysteine and the closing phenylalanine or tryptophan. The D gene is left open where the match is weak. The listing skips clone size in some rows; elsewhere it reads once, few, many or a size class.

TRBD1 - TRBJ2-3 14 TRBV5-1 CASSQGQGTDTQYF TGCGCCAGCAGCCAGGGACAGGGAACAGATACGCAGTATTTT
- many TRBJ2-5 12 TRBV7-6 CASSLGQETQYF TGTGCCAGCAGCTTAGGCCAAGAGACCCAGTACTTC
- - TRBJ2-6 15 TRBV2 CASSEQASGANVLTF TGTGCCAGCAGTGAGCAAGCATCGGGGGCCAACGTCCTGACTTTC
TRBD2 many TRBJ2-5 14 TRBV7-8 CASSLLAGKETQYF TGTGCCAGCAGCTTATTAGCGGGTAAAGAGACCCAGTACTTC
- few TRBJ2-2 11 TRBV10-1 CASSGAGELFF TGCGCCAGCAGTGGGGCCGGGGAGCTGTTTTTT
- - TRBJ2-7 13 TRBV5-6 CASSLQTVYEQYF TGTGCCAGCAGTCTCCAGACGGTCTACGAGCAGTACTTC
TRBD1 - TRBJ1-2 15 TRBV5-1 CASSGQDRALGGYTF TGCGCCAGCAGCGGCCAGGACAGGGCTCTTGGAGGCTACACCTTC
TRBD2 few TRBJ2-3 16 TRBV18 CASTNPTRGATDTQYF TGTGCCAGCACGAATCCTACGCGGGGGGCCACAGATACGCAGTATTTT
- few TRBJ1-1 16 TRBV4-3 CASSQGFPGQSTEAFF TGCGCCAGCAGCCAAGGCTTTCCGGGACAAAGCACTGAAGCTTTCTTT
TRBD1 few TRBJ1-3 16 TRBV13 CASSSGDRGSGNTIYF TGTGCCAGCAGCTCGGGCGACAGGGGATCTGGAAACACCATATATTTT
- many TRBJ1-1 22 TRBV28 CASSTMSAGIWLSGPQNTEAFF TGTGCCAGCAGTACTATGTCCGCCGGGATCTGGCTCTCTGGGCCCCAGAACACTGAAGCTTTCTTT
- few TRBJ1-1 16 TRBV27 CASSLGDGETNTEAFF TGTGCCAGCAGTTTGGGAGATGGGGAGACAAACACTGAAGCTTTCTTT
TRBD1 few TRBJ1-4 15 TRBV7-2 CASSPRQGRGEKLFF TGTGCCAGCAGCCCCCGACAGGGAAGGGGAGAAAAACTGTTTTTT
TRBD1 many TRBJ2-4 16 TRBV28 CASSSPGQGAGNIQYF TGTGCCAGCAGTTCGCCGGGACAGGGGGCAGGAAACATTCAGTACTTC
- - TRBJ2-3 13 TRBV6-5 CASSYRRYQGEYF TGTGCCAGCAGTTACCGGCGCTACCAAGGGGAGTATTTT
TRBD1 few TRBJ2-7 18 TRBV5-1 CASSLGPTDRDTPYEQYF TGCGCCAGCAGCTTGGGCCCTACGGACAGGGACACTCCCTACGAGCAGTACTTC
- - TRBJ2-1 13 TRBV7-8 CASSLAEYNEQFF TGTGCCAGCAGCTTAGCGGAATACAATGAGCAGTTCTTC
- - TRBJ1-6 14 TRBV7-2 CASSLAEVGSPLHF TGTGCCAGCAGCTTAGCGGAAGTGGGGTCACCCCTCCACTTT
- once TRBJ2-7 14 TRBV27 CASSGAGQSYEQYF TGTGCCAGCAGTGGGGCAGGGCAGAGCTACGAGCAGTACTTC
TRBD1 - TRBJ2-3 13 TRBV29-1 CSGRGLGTDTQYF TGCAGCGGCAGGGGGCTAGGCACAGATACGCAGTATTTT
- many TRBJ1-4 14 TRBV7-9 CASSHPGTDEKLFF TGTGCCAGCAGCCACCCCGGGACGGATGAAAAACTGTTTTTT
- few TRBJ1-1 12 TRBV29-1 CSVDWGNTEAFF TGCAGCGTTGATTGGGGGAACACTGAAGCTTTCTTT
- - TRBJ2-6 12 TRBV7-9 CAAGSGANVLTF TGTGCGGCCGGCTCTGGGGCCAACGTCCTGACTTTC
TRBD1 - TRBJ1-4 16 TRBV5-1 CASSLVQGTVNEKLFF TGCGCCAGCAGCTTGGTTCAAGGGACAGTTAATGAAAAACTGTTTTTT
TRBD1 - TRBJ2-7 14 TRBV29-1 CSVGVGTGEYEQYF TGCAGCGTTGGGGTGGGGACAGGGGAATACGAGCAGTACTTC
TRBD1 few TRBJ2-7 11 TRBV29-1 CSATGAYEQYF TGCAGCGCCACAGGGGCCTACGAGCAGTACTTC
- - TRBJ1-2 15 TRBV9 CASSGEIGGGYGYTF TGTGCCAGCAGCGGAGAGATCGGAGGGGGCTATGGCTACACCTTC